These 14 T cell receptor beta chains were all obtained from the same sample, sequenced in a study of PD-1 blockade in classical Hodgkin lymphoma. The table came from immunoSEQ multiplex PCR; TCRdb's copy has only in-frame clones and leaves some out. This sample has about 12,000 clones, with approximately 83% found just once. Time point in this sample: cycle 4 day 1 (C4D1), after more than five weeks of nivolumab. Brentuximab vedotin exposure varied among the patients, all of whom had relapsed after autologous stem cell transplantation. Out of thawed PBMCs, magnetic negative selection purified CD4+ T cells. The specimen comprised CD4+ T cells from blood, sampled before the fourth cycle of nivolumab. The receptors derive from a human donor with classical Hodgkin lymphoma.

The chain employs TRBV5-4 and TRBJ1-2; 8 bases fit TRBD1. The CDR3 runs to 13 residues. CDR1 is SGHNT and CDR2 is YYREEE in the germline V gene (reference sequence). After removal of 3 bases from V and 4 bases from J, the junction contained 2 bases not matched to a gene. CDR3 in amino acids: CASSWDRSYGYTF. CDR3 in DNA: TGTGCCAGCAGCTGGGACAGGAGCTATGGCTACACCTTC.

The chain is built from TRBV18 and TRBJ1-4; D gene unclear. V gave up 4 bases and J gave up 5 bases, with 8 bases separating them. This CDR3 spans 13 amino acids. Looked up from germline, CDR1 is KGHSH and CDR2 is LQKENI. The DNA of the CDR3 is TGTGCCAGCTCACAGGGCTCGAATGAAAAACTGTTTTTT. Protein: CASSQGSNEKLFF.

The chain joins TRBV5-4 to TRBJ2-7; 10 bases are shared with TRBD1. J was trimmed by 2 bases and V by 4 bases; bases with no gene match: 6. This CDR3 has 15 residues. The germline V gene has CDR1 SGHNT and CDR2 YYREEE (reference sequence). The CDR3 spells CASSLRDRGTYEQYF. The CDR3 region has the DNA TGTGCCAGCAGCCTCCGGGACAGGGGTACCTACGAGCAGTACTTC.

The rearrangement uses TRBV2 and TRBJ1-5; maybe TRBD1 (6 bases). V lost 2 bases, J lost 5 bases, and 10 bases lay in between. CDR1 SNHLY and CDR2 FYNNEI come from the germline V gene. The CDR3 runs to 14 residues. The CDR3 region is CASSERDTDQPQHF. CDR3 nucleotides: TGTGCCAGCAGTGAACGGGACACCGATCAGCCCCAGCATTTT.

This clone was observed a few times. The rearrangement joins TRBV7-8 to TRBJ1-5, with D hard to call. The germline V gene has CDR1 SGHVS and CDR2 FQNEAQ. V lost 2 bases and J 3 bases, leaving 8 bases between the germline ends. The CDR3 is 14 residues long. The CDR3 region is CASSLPMSNQPQHF. CDR3 coding DNA: TGTGCCAGCAGCTTACCCATGTCCAATCAGCCCCAGCATTTT.

This chain uses TRBV21-1 with TRBJ1-5; TRBD1, as called in the table, went unchecked against the DNA. TRBV21-1 is flagged as a pseudogene. The CDR3 contains 14 residues. The CDR3 nucleotides read TGTGCCAGCGGACCCCCAGGGGCCAATCAGCCCCAGCATTTT. Its translation: CASGPPGANQPQHF.

This chain connects TRBV2 to TRBJ1-6; 7 bases match TRBD1. The germline V gene encodes CDR1 SNHLY and CDR2 FYNNEI. The CDR3 extends over 15 amino acids. V was clipped by 6 bases and J by 9 bases; unmatched bases: 11. As DNA, the CDR3 is TGTGCCAGCAGGACGACCGGGACAGTTAGTTCACCCCTCCACTTT. It codes for CASRTTGTVSSPLHF.

This chain links TRBV9 with TRBJ1-2, with 10 bases matching TRBD1. CDR3 size: 16 residues. J gave up 6 bases and V 6 bases, and 14 bases lay outside the gene matches. CDR1 and CDR2 from the germline V gene are SGDLS and YYNGEE. This CDR3 reads CASTLLPGQGTNGYTF. The CDR3 DNA sequence: TGTGCCAGCACCCTCCTTCCGGGACAGGGGACGAATGGCTACACCTTC.

The chain recombines TRBV9 with TRBJ2-3; D is uncertain. There are 13 residues in the CDR3. Trimming took off 7 bases at V and 0 bases at J, with 9 bases between the two ends. Germline values: CDR1 SGDLS, CDR2 YYNGEE. The CDR3 sequence: CASRASSTDTQYF. The DNA of the CDR3 is TGTGCCAGCCGCGCGTCTAGCACAGATACGCAGTATTTT.

V and J are TRBV19 and TRBJ2-2; D gene unclear. Germline assignment: CDR1 LNHDA and CDR2 SQIVND (reference sequence). CDR3 size: 15 residues. The V end was cut by 2 bases, the J end by 6 bases, with 13 bases between. CDR3 bases: TGTGCCAGTAGTATAAGGGTTTCCCGACCCGGGGAGCTGTTTTTT. Translated, it gives CASSIRVSRPGELFF.

The chain carries TRBV7-9 and TRBJ1-5; 9 nucleotides line up with TRBD1. This CDR3 is built from 15 residues. The V segment lost 3 bases and the J segment 3 bases; nucleotides outside the gene matches: 3. CDR1 and CDR2 from the germline V gene are SEHNR and FQNEAQ (reference sequence). The CDR3 sequence: CASSLGDRDNQPQHF. Here the CDR3 DNA reads TGTGCCAGCAGCTTGGGGGACAGGGACAATCAGCCCCAGCATTTT. The variable domain in full, with the rest retrieved from reference TRBV7-9 and TRBJ1-5, is DTGVSQNPRHKITKRGQNVTFRCDPISEHNRLYWYRQTLGQGPEFLTYFQNEAQLEKSRLLSDRFSAERPKGSFSTLEIQRTEQGDSAMYLCASSLGDRDNQPQHFGDGTRLSIL.

The chain is built from TRBV5-1 and TRBJ2-1, with D hard to call. This CDR3 has 14 residues. V lost 4 bases and J lost 4, with 12 bases in between. Germline CDR1 reads SGHRS; CDR2 reads YFSETQ. As DNA, the CDR3 is TGCGCCAGCAGCACCTATTTCTCTTACAATGAGCAGTTCTTC. Its translation: CASSTYFSYNEQFF.

The chain combines TRBV11-2 with TRBJ1-1, with D perhaps TRBD1 (6 bases). V lost 5 bases and J 7 bases, leaving 17 bases between the germline ends. There are 14 residues in the CDR3. From germline, CDR1 is SGHAT and CDR2 FQNNGV. The DNA for the CDR3 is TGTGCCAGCAGCCCACTCAGGGGCCGACTTGAAGCTTTCTTT. Residues: CASSPLRGRLEAFF.

V is TRBV18 and J is TRBJ2-5, with 8 bases matching TRBD2. Germline trimming cut 1 base from V and 2 bases from J; bases unmatched to any gene: 6. Germline V lookup: CDR1 KGHSH, CDR2 LQKENI. The CDR3 covers 16 residues. The CDR3: CASSPQVSGAQETQYF. The CDR3 bases are TGTGCCAGCTCACCACAAGTTAGCGGGGCTCAAGAGACCCAGTACTTC.